This T cell receptor beta chain was captured in a study of molecular identifiers for immune sequencing clone quantification. Study-level results: Detecting spiked Jurkat TCR RNA from one cell among about a million naive cells was reportedly possible. Clones exceeding 20 RNA copies carried over 98% of effector molecules but under 1% of naive-cell molecules. The sizes of highly expanded clones could be underestimated when identical TCR molecules share a barcode.

Libraries of bulk TCR were made by previously described methods (with listed TCR primers). TCRdb itself ran the PCR reads through MiXCR, one entry per CDR3 protein. The table lists 350,000 or so distinct CDR3 sequences, about 20% of them singletons. The V and J ends lost 6 bases and 7 bases, in that order; junction bases with no gene match: 12. CDR3 length equals 14 residues. Germline-derived CDR1 and CDR2 are SQVTM and ANQGSEA. In the case of this clonotype: What it binds is unknown. This may be a read error, as it is one base from a much larger clone. Given the absence of the conserved phenylalanine or tryptophan at the CDR3 end, a read error is likely.

This clonotype originated in a human donor in good health. Some libraries in this study had Jurkat cell RNA spiked in. The chain carries TRBV29-1 and TRBJ2-1; 7 bases map to TRBD1. Sequences were obtained from naive CD8+ T cells from blood, with Jurkat cell RNA spiked in. Subset denoted: FACS-sorted CD8+CD4-CCR7+CD45RA+ naive T cells. DNA for the CDR3: TGCAGCGTGGACAGGCCCTTTGGGCTGAATGAGCAGTTCCTC. Amino acid sequence: CSVDRPFGLNEQFL.